This T cell receptor (beta chain) came from a study of control samples from healthy donors and cancer patients. This clone was found a few times. Using immunoSEQ multiplex PCR, the repertoire was profiled, and TCRdb retains in-frame clones only, with some absent. The repertoire has 20,000 to 30,000 clones, roughly 91% of them found once; the top ten carry under 15%. CDR3 length equals 14 residues. Germline V gives CDR1 MNHEY, CDR2 SVGAGI. Germline trimming cut 8 bases from V and 6 bases from J; bases unmatched to any gene: 11. Sequenced: PBMCs. The TCR originated in a man aged 45-65 years with lung cancer. The chain couples TRBV6-5 to TRBJ2-5; 8 bases map to TRBD1. CDR3 nucleotides: TGTGCCAGCGGGAGTCAGGGGGCCGGGAAGACCCAGTACTTC. Protein sequence: CASGSQGAGKTQYF.